This T cell receptor (beta chain) was documented in a study of blood T cell repertoires in COVID-19. As for the study in general: Acute and convalescent COVID-19 specimens originated in the United States, Italy and Spain. Sample material is recorded as cDNA or gDNA derived from T cells, B-cell-depleted T cells, or PBMCs.

The repertoire was sequenced with immunoSEQ multiplex PCR; TCRdb's copy has only in-frame clones and lacks some. The sample yields under 300,000 clones, 86% seen once. This CDR3 has 11 residues. CDR1 MNHEY and CDR2 SVGAGI come from the germline V gene. Trimming took 8 bases from V and 3 from J, leaving 6 bases between them. This clone was observed a single time. This receptor was taken from a man in his late teens or twenties with active or convalescent COVID-19. The chain carries TRBV6-5 and TRBJ2-3, with a weak D call TRBD1 (5 bases). What was sequenced was peripheral blood. The CDR3 DNA follows: TGTGCCAGCCCAGGGACAGATACGCAGTATTTT. As protein: CASPGTDTQYF.